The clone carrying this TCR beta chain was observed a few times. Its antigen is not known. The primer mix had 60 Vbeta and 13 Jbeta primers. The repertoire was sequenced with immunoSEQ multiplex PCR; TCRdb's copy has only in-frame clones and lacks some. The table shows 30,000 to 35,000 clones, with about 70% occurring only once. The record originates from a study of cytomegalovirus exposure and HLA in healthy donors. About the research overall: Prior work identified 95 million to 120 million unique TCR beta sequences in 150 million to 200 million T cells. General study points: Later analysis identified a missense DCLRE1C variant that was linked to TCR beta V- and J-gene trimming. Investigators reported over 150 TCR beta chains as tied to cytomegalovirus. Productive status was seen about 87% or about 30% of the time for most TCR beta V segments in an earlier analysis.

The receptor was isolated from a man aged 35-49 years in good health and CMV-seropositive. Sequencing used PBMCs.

The CDR3 spells CSVTGGRVGGNTIYF. The CDR3 DNA is TGCAGCGTTACCGGTGGCAGGGTGGGAGGAAACACCATATATTTT. V gene TRBV29-1 combines with J gene TRBJ1-3, with a weak D call TRBD1 (5 bases). CDR1 and CDR2 (germline): SQVTM, ANQGSEA. The CDR3 covers 15 residues. V was shortened by 5 bases and J by 4 bases, with 18 bases between the two germline ends.